The clone carrying this TCR beta chain was recorded only once. Germline CDR1 is LNHDA and CDR2 is SQIVND (reference sequence). CDR3 size: 15 residues. V gave up 4 bases and J gave up 0 bases, with 13 bases separating them. The source of the sample is a study of T cell responses to AZD1222 COVID-19 vaccine. Profiling relied on immunoSEQ multiplex PCR, and the TCRdb table lists in-frame clones only, not all of them. This sample has roughly 120,000 clones, with approximately 89% found just once. This chain joins TRBV19 and TRBJ2-7; D gene ambiguous. This material consisted of peripheral blood, taken on day 0 of AZD1222 vaccination. The TCR was taken from an adult in good health. CDR3 coding DNA: TGTGCCAGTAGTACAAGACACGTATTCTCCTACGAGCAGTACTTC. It translates to CASSTRHVFSYEQYF.